A selection of T cell receptor beta chains follows, all from one sample in a study of T cell changes during pregnancy in multiple sclerosis. Method: immunoSEQ multiplex PCR; TCRdb's copy keeps in-frame clones and lacks some. This sample has around 30,000 clones, with approximately 90% found just once. The sequencing used CD8+ T cells from peripheral blood mononuclear cells, collected in the third trimester of pregnancy. The receptors come from a female donor with multiple sclerosis, enrolled in a pregnancy study. The CDR3 runs from the conserved cysteine through the conserved F or W. D genes are given only for firm matches. Clone size, where shown, is once, few, many, or a class for clones that have expanded.

CAWCEGSKGLNTEAFF	TGTGCCTGGTGCGAGGGCTCCAAAGGGCTAAACACTGAAGCTTTCTTT	TRBV30	NA	TRBJ1-1	NA
CATSPTTDTYEQYF	TGTGCCACCAGCCCTACGACAGATACCTACGAGCAGTACTTC	TRBV15	NA	TRBJ2-7	NA
CAISEGQGVNTIYF	TGTGCCATCAGTGAGGGGCAGGGGGTAAACACCATATATTTT	TRBV10-3	NA	TRBJ1-3	TRBD1
CASSQGQGRTEAFF	TGTGCCAGCAGCCAAGGTCAGGGAAGAACTGAAGCTTTCTTT	TRBV4-2	NA	TRBJ1-1	NA
CSAGQGAREQYF	TGCAGCGCCGGACAGGGGGCACGCGAGCAGTACTTC	TRBV29-1	NA	TRBJ2-7	TRBD1
CATSRDQGGNSPLHF	TGTGCCACCAGCAGAGATCAGGGCGGTAATTCACCCCTCCACTTT	TRBV15	NA	TRBJ1-6	NA
CASSFDRVGTEAFF	TGTGCCAGCAGCTTCGACAGGGTGGGCACTGAAGCTTTCTTT	TRBV7-9	NA	TRBJ1-1	TRBD1
CASSNRQVSTDTQYF	TGTGCCAGTAGTAACCGACAGGTTAGCACAGATACGCAGTATTTT	TRBV19	NA	TRBJ2-3	NA
CASSLTGGKETQYF	TGTGCCAGCAGCTTAACCGGGGGGAAAGAGACCCAGTACTTC	TRBV7-2	NA	TRBJ2-5	TRBD2
CASSTSGAHEQFF	TGTGCCAGCAGTACTTCTGGGGCCCATGAGCAGTTCTTC	TRBV27	NA	TRBJ2-1	NA
CASSQVTSGIYNEQFF	TGCGCCAGCAGCCAAGTGACTAGCGGAATTTACAATGAGCAGTTCTTC	TRBV4-1	NA	TRBJ2-1	TRBD2
CASSPLVGGLGTEAFF	TGTGCCAGCAGCCCTCTTGTCGGGGGTTTGGGCACTGAAGCTTTCTTT	TRBV9	NA	TRBJ1-1	NA
CASSQDTPGAGELFF	TGCGCCAGCAGCCAAGATACCCCGGGTGCCGGGGAGCTGTTTTTT	TRBV4-3	NA	TRBJ2-2	NA
CASSSSRDFGYTF	TGTGCCAGCAGCTCCTCCAGGGATTTTGGCTACACCTTC	TRBV5-6	once	TRBJ1-2	NA
CASSMSRGSTDTQYF	TGCGCCAGCAGCATGAGCAGGGGAAGCACAGATACGCAGTATTTT	TRBV5-1	NA	TRBJ2-3	NA
CASSALPLGGMNTEAFF	TGTGCCAGCAGCGCCCTCCCCCTGGGGGGAATGAACACTGAAGCTTTCTTT	TRBV9	once	TRBJ1-1	NA
CASSEPDRVARDEQFF	TGTGCCAGCAGTGAACCGGACAGGGTAGCAAGGGATGAGCAGTTCTTC	TRBV6-4	once	TRBJ2-1	TRBD1
CASSQELAGGAYEQYF	TGCGCCAGCAGCCAAGAACTAGCGGGGGGCGCCTACGAGCAGTACTTC	TRBV4-1	NA	TRBJ2-7	TRBD2
CASSYEPTGNEQFF	TGTGCCAGCAGTTACGAGCCGACGGGCAATGAGCAGTTCTTC	TRBV6-6	NA	TRBJ2-1	NA
CASSEDREPKNIQYF	TGTGCCAGCAGTGAAGACAGGGAGCCCAAAAACATTCAGTACTTC	TRBV25-1	NA	TRBJ2-4	TRBD1
CASSGEAMNTEAFF	TGTGCCAGCAGTGGCGAGGCTATGAACACTGAAGCTTTCTTT	TRBV25-1	NA	TRBJ1-1	NA
CASSYARQGLGETQYF	TGTGCCAGCAGCTACGCACGGCAGGGGTTAGGAGAGACCCAGTACTTC	TRBV7-7	NA	TRBJ2-5	NA
CASSLSVEQYF	TGTGCCAGCAGCTTGTCAGTCGAGCAGTACTTC	TRBV5-5	NA	TRBJ2-7	NA
CASSGTKAYEQYF	TGTGCCAGCAGTGGGACTAAGGCCTACGAGCAGTACTTC	TRBV6-1	NA	TRBJ2-7	NA
CASSQGTGVVGYTF	TGCGCCAGCAGCCAGGGGACAGGGGTGGTGGGCTACACCTTC	TRBV4-3	NA	TRBJ1-2	TRBD1
CASSSGGDTQYF	TGTGCCAGCAGCTCCGGGGGAGATACGCAGTATTTT	TRBV11-2	NA	TRBJ2-3	NA
CASTTSAGEQYF	TGTGCCAGCACCACTTCTGCGGGAGAGCAGTACTTC	TRBV6-5	NA	TRBJ2-7	NA
CASSPGGGYGYTF	TGTGCCAGCAGTCCGGGGGGAGGCTATGGCTACACCTTC	TRBV27	NA	TRBJ1-2	NA
CASSVAGKGVNTGELFF	TGTGCCAGCAGCGTAGCCGGGAAGGGGGTCAACACCGGGGAGCTGTTTTTT	TRBV9	NA	TRBJ2-2	NA
CASRVGNGYTF	TGTGCCAGCAGGGTCGGTAATGGCTACACCTTC	TRBV6-5	once	TRBJ1-2	NA
CASNPNGGGGTEAFF	TGTGCCAGCAATCCCAACGGGGGAGGGGGCACTGAAGCTTTCTTT	TRBV6-6	NA	TRBJ1-1	NA
CASTPATGGSYEQYF	TGTGCCAGCACCCCAGCGACAGGGGGTAGCTACGAGCAGTACTTC	TRBV7-8	NA	TRBJ2-7	TRBD1
CASSDSGGGPDNEQFF	TGTGCCAGCAGTGACTCGGGCGGGGGGCCCGACAATGAGCAGTTCTTC	TRBV6-4	NA	TRBJ2-1	TRBD2
CASSLGQYNEQFF	TGTGCCAGCAGCTTAGGACAGTACAATGAGCAGTTCTTC	TRBV7-6	NA	TRBJ2-1	NA
CASTPTGGGYNEQFF	TGTGCCAGCACCCCCACAGGGGGAGGCTACAATGAGCAGTTCTTC	TRBV5-8	NA	TRBJ2-1	TRBD1
CASSQDGAGVGADTQYF	TGCGCCAGCAGCCAAGATGGGGCGGGGGTCGGCGCAGATACGCAGTATTTT	TRBV4-3	NA	TRBJ2-3	TRBD2
CASTSAYRRGGYTF	TGTGCCAGCACCTCCGCCTACCGCCGGGGTGGCTACACCTTC	TRBV27	NA	TRBJ1-2	NA
CASSLTSTGGNSPLHF	TGCGCCAGCAGCCTAACTTCCACAGGGGGAAATTCACCCCTCCACTTT	TRBV4-1	once	TRBJ1-6	TRBD1